A single T cell receptor (beta chain) is shown here with its context. What it recognizes is unknown. Germline CDR1 is LGHNA and CDR2 is YSLEER. This CDR3 region has 20 residues. The germline V and J ends were trimmed by 0 bases and 1 base, with 24 bases remaining between them. The sample originates from a study of T cells in Graves' hyperthyroidism and ophthalmopathy. Study-level findings and limits: A model of 13 V-J features distinguished ophthalmopathy from stable hyperthyroidism. For ophthalmopathy, model prediction preceded onset by a median roughly 6.2 months.

A Clinical Activity Score of at least 3, a NOSPECS grade of at least 4 and a duration under 3 months were recorded in the ophthalmopathy patients. Patients were excluded because of uncontrolled infection, other autoimmune disease, pregnancy or lactation. Regions amplified from RNA transcripts were the TCR beta CDR3 regions. The HTBI set primed first-round TCR CDR3 RT-PCR. TCRdb reprocessed the multiplex PCR reads via MiXCR and lists one record per CDR3 protein. The sample has nearly 600,000 distinct CDR3 sequences, 14% seen once. The material sequenced was blood. The TCR originated in a woman aged 18-35 years with Graves' ophthalmopathy. This chain uses TRBV4-3 with TRBJ1-2; a weak D match, TRBD1 (6 bases). The CDR3 is CASSQDIPGGLTAFNYGYTF. CDR3 coding DNA: TGCGCCAGCAGCCAAGATATCCCCGGGGGCCTAACCGCCTTTAACTATGGCTACACCTTC.